The rows below give T cell receptor beta chains drawn from one sample of a study of cytomegalovirus exposure and HLA in healthy donors. TCRdb keeps only in-frame clones here, not all; method: immunoSEQ multiplex PCR. The repertoire includes around 190,000 clones, 70% to 80% of them detected once, and roughly 14% sits in the top ten. Sequencing was performed on PBMCs. Receptors originate from a woman in her thirties in good health and CMV-seropositive. CDR3s leave out the opening cysteine and the closing phenylalanine or tryptophan. Rows give clone size only sometimes, using once, few, many, or a class for an expanded clone.

abundance	j_gene	v_gene	CDR3aa
NA	TRBJ1-1	TRBV7-2	ASSPATGAETEAF
NA	TRBJ1-2	TRBV28	ASRQVFGYT
NA	TRBJ2-1	TRBV5-6	ASSSTVNNEQF
NA	TRBJ1-6	TRBV2	ASSVQQESSPLH
NA	TRBJ2-7	TRBV30	AWKAGTGVYEQY
few	TRBJ1-4	TRBV5-1	ASSQDITNEKLF
NA	TRBJ2-5	TRBV9	ASSHGPVDRGLEETQY
NA	TRBJ2-5	TRBV7-8	ASSLVRQETQY
NA	TRBJ1-4	TRBV6-1	ASQKATNEKLF
NA	TRBJ2-3	TRBV28	ASSLGGTSTDTQY
NA	TRBJ2-7	TRBV5-4	ASSLDRTGGYEQY
once	TRBJ2-3	TRBV7-2	ASSQQTREIQVTQY
NA	TRBJ1-6	TRBV4-1	ASSLYRGQNSPLH
NA	TRBJ2-3	TRBV5-1	ASRRESGPTDTQY
NA	TRBJ1-6	TRBV5-6	ASSPGQGLLSPLH
NA	TRBJ2-2	TRBV6-5	ASSRTVNTGELF
NA	TRBJ2-5	TRBV6-6	ASSLRTSGKETQY
NA	TRBJ2-3	TRBV4-1	ASSQDSGSTDTQY
NA	TRBJ2-7	TRBV11-2	ASKIASGADEQY
NA	TRBJ2-5	TRBV4-2	ASSQATALAGGKRTQY
NA	TRBJ2-3	TRBV6-5	ASMRADTQY
NA	TRBJ2-1	TRBV5-4	ASSLGSGLAGGNEQF
NA	TRBJ2-3	TRBV11-3	ASSLGDRGRGSTDTQY
NA	TRBJ2-7	TRBV28	ASRGTSRSYEQY
NA	TRBJ1-1	TRBV6-5	ASSYTDMNTEAF
NA	TRBJ1-6	TRBV28	ASSLGQGGSPLH
NA	TRBJ2-5	TRBV11-2	ASSLGPGLAGSETQY
NA	TRBJ2-3	TRBV28	ASSLRGGTQY
NA	TRBJ2-7	TRBV5-1	ASSKRDRGTFEQY
NA	TRBJ1-6	TRBV27	ASREPDSSYNSPLH
NA	TRBJ2-3	TRBV5-6	ASSSFNRDTQY
NA	TRBJ1-3	TRBV11-2	ASSPGPVGVITNTIY
NA	TRBJ2-7	TRBV4-1	ASSQDSSLARHEQY
few	TRBJ2-5	TRBV7-9	ASSLAGLSGGGRSPQY
NA	TRBJ2-7	TRBV18	ASSPGNYEQY
NA	TRBJ1-5	TRBV9	ASSVGQGAEQPQH
NA	TRBJ2-6	TRBV28	ASNGQGRSGANVLT
NA	TRBJ2-7	TRBV6-5	ASSYSDRGNYEQY
NA	TRBJ2-3	TRBV7-9	ASSHSLGRTEDTQY
NA	TRBJ1-2	TRBV28	ASSLLGAQGYT
NA	TRBJ1-3	TRBV7-8	ASTHSQGSGNTIY
NA	TRBJ2-3	TRBV18	ASSGVAGDEDTQY
NA	TRBJ2-5	TRBV11-3	ASSPGRETQY
NA	TRBJ2-3	TRBV5-1	ASSLAAGGPRDTQY
NA	TRBJ2-7	TRBV27	ASRNRGGGQSSYEQY
few	TRBJ2-7	TRBV7-9	SSSLGLGGYEQY
NA	TRBJ2-7	TRBV15	ATSRDSGHSYEQY
NA	TRBJ2-3	TRBV9	ASSVSGLSTDTQY
few	TRBJ2-3	TRBV6-5	ASSQRGGRDTQY
NA	TRBJ2-7	TRBV28	ASNLQRGVSYEQY
NA	TRBJ1-6	TRBV5-1	ASSLGQGFSSPLH
NA	TRBJ2-5	TRBV18	ASSPGRQETQY
NA	TRBJ1-5	TRBV30	AWRGAGEQPQH